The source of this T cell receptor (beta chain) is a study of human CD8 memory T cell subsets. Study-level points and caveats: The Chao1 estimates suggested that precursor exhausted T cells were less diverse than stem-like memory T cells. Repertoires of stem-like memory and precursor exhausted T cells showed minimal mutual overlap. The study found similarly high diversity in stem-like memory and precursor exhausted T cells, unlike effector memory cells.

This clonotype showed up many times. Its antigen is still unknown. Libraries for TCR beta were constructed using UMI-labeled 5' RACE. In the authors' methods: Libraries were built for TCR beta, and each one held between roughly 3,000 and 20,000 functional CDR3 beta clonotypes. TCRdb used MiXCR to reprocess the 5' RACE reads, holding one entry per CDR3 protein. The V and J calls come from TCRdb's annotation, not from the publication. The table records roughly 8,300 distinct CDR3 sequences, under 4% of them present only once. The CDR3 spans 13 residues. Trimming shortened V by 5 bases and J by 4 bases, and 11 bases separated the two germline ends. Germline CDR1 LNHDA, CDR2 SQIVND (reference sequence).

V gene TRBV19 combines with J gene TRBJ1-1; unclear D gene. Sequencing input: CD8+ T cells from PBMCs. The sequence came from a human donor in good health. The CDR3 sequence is CASSLGMATEAFF. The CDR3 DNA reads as TGTGCCAGTAGTTTAGGGATGGCCACTGAAGCTTTCTTT.